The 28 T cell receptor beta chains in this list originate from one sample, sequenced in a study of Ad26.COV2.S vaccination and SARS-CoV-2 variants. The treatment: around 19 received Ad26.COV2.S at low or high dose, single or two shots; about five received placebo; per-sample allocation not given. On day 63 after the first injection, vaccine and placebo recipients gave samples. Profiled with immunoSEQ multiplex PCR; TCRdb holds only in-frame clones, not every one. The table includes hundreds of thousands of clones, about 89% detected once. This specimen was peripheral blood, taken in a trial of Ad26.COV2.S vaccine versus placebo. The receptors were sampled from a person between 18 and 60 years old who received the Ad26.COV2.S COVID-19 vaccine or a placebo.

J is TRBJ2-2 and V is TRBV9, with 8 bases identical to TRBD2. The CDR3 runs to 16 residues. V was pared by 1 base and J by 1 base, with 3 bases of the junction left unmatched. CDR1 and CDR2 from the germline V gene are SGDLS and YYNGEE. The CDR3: CASSVLAGGNTGELFF. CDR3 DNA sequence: TGTGCCAGCAGCGTACTGGCGGGGGGGAACACCGGGGAGCTGTTTTTT.

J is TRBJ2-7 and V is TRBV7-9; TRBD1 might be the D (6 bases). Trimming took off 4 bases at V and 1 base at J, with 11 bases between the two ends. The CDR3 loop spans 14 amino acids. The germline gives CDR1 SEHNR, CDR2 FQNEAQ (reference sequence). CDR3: CASSYRDTSYEQYF. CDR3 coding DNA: TGTGCCAGCAGCTACCGGGACACTTCCTACGAGCAGTACTTC.

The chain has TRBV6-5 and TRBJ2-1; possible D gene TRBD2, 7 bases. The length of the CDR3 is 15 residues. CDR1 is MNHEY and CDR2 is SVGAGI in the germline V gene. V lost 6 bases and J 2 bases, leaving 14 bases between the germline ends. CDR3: CASRGKGGPYNEQFF. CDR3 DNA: TGTGCCAGCAGAGGAAAGGGGGGGCCCTACAATGAGCAGTTCTTC.

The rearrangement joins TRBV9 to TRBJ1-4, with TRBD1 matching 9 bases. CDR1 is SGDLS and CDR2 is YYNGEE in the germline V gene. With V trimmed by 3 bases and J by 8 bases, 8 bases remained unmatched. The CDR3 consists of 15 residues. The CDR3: CASSAGGTGPEKLFF. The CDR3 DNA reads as TGTGCCAGCAGCGCAGGGGGGACAGGGCCGGAAAAACTGTTTTTT.

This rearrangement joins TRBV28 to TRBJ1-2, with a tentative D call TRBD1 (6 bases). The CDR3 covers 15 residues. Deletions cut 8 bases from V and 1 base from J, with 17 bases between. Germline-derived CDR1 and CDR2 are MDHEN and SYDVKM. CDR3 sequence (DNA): TGTGCCAGCCGTCCCCGACAGGTTCGTAACTATGGCTACACCTTC. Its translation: CASRPRQVRNYGYTF.

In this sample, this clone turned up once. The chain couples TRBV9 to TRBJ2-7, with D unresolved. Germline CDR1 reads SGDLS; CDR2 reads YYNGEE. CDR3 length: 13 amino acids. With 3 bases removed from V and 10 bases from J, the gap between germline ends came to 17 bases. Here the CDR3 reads CASSEDAPGYQYF. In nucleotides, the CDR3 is TGTGCCAGCAGCGAAGACGCCCCCGGGTACCAGTACTTC.

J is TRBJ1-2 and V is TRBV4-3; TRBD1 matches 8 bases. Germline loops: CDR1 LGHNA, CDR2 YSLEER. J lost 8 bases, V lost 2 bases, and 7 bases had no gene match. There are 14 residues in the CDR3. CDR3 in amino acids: CASSQLLRGPGYTF. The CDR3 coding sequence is TGCGCCAGCAGCCAACTACTCAGGGGGCCGGGCTACACCTTC.

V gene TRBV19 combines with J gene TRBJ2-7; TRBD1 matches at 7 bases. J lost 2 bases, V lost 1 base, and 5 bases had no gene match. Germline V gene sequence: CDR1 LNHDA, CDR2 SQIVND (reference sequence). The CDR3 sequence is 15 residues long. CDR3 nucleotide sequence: TGTGCCAGTAGTATAGCAGGGGACAGTACCTACGAGCAGTACTTC. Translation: CASSIAGDSTYEQYF.

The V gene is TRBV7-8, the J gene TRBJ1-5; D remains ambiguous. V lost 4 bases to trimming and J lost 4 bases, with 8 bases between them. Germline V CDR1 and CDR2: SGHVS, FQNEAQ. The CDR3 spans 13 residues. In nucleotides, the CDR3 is TGTGCCAGCAGCTCGCAGCGGAATCAGCCCCAGCATTTT. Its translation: CASSSQRNQPQHF.

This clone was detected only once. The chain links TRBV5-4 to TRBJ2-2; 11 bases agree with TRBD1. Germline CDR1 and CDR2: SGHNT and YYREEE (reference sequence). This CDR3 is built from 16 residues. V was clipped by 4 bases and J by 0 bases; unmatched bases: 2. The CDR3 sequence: CASSGGQGANTGELFF. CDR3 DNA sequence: TGTGCCAGCAGCGGGGGACAGGGGGCGAACACCGGGGAGCTGTTTTTT.

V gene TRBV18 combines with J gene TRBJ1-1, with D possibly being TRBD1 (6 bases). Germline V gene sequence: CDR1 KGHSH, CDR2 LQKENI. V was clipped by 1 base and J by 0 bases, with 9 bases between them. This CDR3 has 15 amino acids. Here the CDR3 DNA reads TGTGCCAGCTCACCACAGGGACAAATGAACACTGAAGCTTTCTTT. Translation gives CASSPQGQMNTEAFF.

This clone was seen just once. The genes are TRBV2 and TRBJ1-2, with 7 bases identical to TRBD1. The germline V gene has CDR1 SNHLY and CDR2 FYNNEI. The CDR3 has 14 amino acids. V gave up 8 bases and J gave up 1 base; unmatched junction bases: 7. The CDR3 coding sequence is TGTGCCAGCGTTGCCGGGACAGTTAACTATGGCTACACCTTC. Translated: CASVAGTVNYGYTF.

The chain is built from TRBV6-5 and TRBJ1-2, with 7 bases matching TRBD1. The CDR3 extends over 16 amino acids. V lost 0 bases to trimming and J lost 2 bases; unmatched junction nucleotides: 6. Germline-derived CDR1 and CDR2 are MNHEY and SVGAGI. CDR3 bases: TGTGCCAGCAGTTACTCGTTGGGACAGATAAACTATGGCTACACCTTC. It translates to CASSYSLGQINYGYTF.

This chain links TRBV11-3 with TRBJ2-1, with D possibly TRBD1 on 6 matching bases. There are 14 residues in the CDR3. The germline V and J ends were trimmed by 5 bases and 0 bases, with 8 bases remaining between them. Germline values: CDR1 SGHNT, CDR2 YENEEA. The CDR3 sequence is CASSPRGSYNEQFF. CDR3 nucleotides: TGTGCCAGCAGCCCCAGGGGCTCCTACAATGAGCAGTTCTTC.

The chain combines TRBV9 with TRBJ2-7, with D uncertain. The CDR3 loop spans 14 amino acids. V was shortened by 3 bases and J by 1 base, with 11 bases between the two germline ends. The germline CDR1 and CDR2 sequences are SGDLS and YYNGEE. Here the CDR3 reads CASSASSASYEQYF. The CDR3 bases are TGTGCCAGCAGCGCGAGTTCCGCTTCCTACGAGCAGTACTTC.

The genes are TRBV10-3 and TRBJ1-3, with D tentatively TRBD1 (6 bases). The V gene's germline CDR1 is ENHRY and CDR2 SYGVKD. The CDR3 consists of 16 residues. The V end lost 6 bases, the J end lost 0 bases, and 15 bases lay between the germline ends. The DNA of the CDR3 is TGTGCCATCAGCGACGGGGGGGGCGTCTCTGGAAACACCATATATTTT. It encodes CAISDGGGVSGNTIYF.

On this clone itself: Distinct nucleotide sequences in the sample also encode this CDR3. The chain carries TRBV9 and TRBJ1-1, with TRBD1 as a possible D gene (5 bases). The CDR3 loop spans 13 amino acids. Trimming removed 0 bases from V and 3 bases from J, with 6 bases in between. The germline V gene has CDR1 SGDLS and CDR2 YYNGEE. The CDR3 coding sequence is TGTGCCAGCAGCGTAGGACAGTACACTGAAGCTTTCTTT. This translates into CASSVGQYTEAFF.

CDR3 DNA sequence: TGCGCCAGCAGCTCCGCGGGACAGTACCAAGAGACCCAGTACTTC. This translates into CASSSAGQYQETQYF. V gene TRBV5-1 combines with J gene TRBJ2-5; D may be TRBD1 (7 bases). The germline gives CDR1 SGHRS, CDR2 YFSETQ. The CDR3 is made up of 15 amino acids. V lost 3 bases and J lost 0, with 12 bases in between.

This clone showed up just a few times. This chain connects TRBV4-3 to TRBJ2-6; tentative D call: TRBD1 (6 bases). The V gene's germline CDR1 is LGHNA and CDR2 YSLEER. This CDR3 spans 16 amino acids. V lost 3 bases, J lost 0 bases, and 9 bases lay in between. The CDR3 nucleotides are TGCGCCAGCAGCCATTTACAGGGCTCTGGGGCCAACGTCCTGACTTTC. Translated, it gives CASSHLQGSGANVLTF.

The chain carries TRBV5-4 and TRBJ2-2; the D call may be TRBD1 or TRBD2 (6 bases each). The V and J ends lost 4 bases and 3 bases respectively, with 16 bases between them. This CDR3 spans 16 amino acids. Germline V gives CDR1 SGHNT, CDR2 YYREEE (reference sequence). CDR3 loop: CASSGGTPKDTGELFF. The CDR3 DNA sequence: TGTGCCAGCAGCGGGGGGACACCAAAGGACACCGGGGAGCTGTTTTTT. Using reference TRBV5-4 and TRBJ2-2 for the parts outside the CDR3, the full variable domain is ETGVTQSPTHLIKTRGQQVTLRCSSQSGHNTVSWYQQALGQGPQFIFQYYREEENGRGNFPPRFSGLQFPNYSSELNVNALELDDSALYLCASSGGTPKDTGELFFGEGSRLTVL.

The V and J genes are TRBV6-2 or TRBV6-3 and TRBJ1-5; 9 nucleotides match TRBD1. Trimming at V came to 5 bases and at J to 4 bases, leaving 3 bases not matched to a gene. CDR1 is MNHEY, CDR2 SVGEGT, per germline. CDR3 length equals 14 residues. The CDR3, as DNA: TGTGCCAGCAGTCGGGACAGGGTAAATCAGCCCCAGCATTTT. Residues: CASSRDRVNQPQHF.

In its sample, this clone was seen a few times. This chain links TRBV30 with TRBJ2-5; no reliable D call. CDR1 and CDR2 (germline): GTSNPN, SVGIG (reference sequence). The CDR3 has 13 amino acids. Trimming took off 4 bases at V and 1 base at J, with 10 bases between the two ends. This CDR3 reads CAWKRASQETQYF. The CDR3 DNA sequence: TGTGCCTGGAAGAGAGCCTCCCAAGAGACCCAGTACTTC.

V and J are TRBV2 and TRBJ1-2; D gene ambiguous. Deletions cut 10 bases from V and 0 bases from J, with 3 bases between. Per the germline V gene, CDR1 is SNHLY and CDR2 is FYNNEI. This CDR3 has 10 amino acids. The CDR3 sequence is CATANYGYTF. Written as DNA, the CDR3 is TGTGCCACCGCTAACTATGGCTACACCTTC.

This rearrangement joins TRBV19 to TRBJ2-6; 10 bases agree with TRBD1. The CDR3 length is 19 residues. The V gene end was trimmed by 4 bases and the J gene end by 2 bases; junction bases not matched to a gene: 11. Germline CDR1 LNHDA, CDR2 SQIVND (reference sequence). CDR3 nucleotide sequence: TGTGCCAGTAGTAGCGGGGACAGGGGCCGTCTAACTGGGGCCAACGTCCTGACTTTC. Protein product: CASSSGDRGRLTGANVLTF.

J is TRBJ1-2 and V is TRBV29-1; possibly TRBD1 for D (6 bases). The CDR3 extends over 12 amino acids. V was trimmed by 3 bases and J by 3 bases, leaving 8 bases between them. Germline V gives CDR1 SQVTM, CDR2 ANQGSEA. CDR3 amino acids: CSVERGDYGYTF. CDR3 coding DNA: TGCAGCGTTGAGAGGGGGGACTATGGCTACACCTTC.

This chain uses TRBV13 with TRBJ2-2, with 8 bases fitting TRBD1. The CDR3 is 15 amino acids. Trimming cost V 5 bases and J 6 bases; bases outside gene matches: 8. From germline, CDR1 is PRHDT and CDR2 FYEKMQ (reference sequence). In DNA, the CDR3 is TGTGCCAGCAGCGCCAGGGACAGGAGGCCCGGGGAGCTGTTTTTT. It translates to CASSARDRRPGELFF.

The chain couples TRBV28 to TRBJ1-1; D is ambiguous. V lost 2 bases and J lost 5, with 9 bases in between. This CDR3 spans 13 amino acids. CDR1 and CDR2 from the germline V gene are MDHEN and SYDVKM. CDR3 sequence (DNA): TGTGCCAGCAGTTTACTCACGAGGACTGAAGCTTTCTTT. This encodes CASSLLTRTEAFF.

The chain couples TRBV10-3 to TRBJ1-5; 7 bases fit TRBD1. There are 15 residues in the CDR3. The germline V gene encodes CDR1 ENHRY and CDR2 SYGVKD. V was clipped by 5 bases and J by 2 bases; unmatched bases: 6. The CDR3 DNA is TGTGCCATCAGTCCACAGGGGACGGGCAATCAGCCCCAGCATTTT. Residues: CAISPQGTGNQPQHF.